The count of the clone carrying this TCR beta chain is one. Its antigen remains unidentified. One end of the junction fails to match germline, which may point to a read error. It was RNA transcripts that yielded the amplified TCR beta CDR3 regions. HTBI primers were employed in a first-round RT-PCR of the TCR CDR3. TCRdb reprocessed the multiplex PCR reads with MiXCR, giving one entry per CDR3 protein. The sample consists of about 520,000 distinct CDR3 sequences, approximately 25% of them appearing once. Germline CDR1 reads GTSNPN; CDR2 reads SVGIG (reference sequence). The CDR3 runs 14 residues. The data belong to a study of T cells in Graves' hyperthyroidism and ophthalmopathy. Study findings and constraints: Most clonotypes expanded in thyroid above 0.001 were likewise present in blood.

Sequences were obtained from blood. The receptor was derived from a woman in her twenties or thirties with Graves' ophthalmopathy. The J gene is TRBJ1-3, the V gene TRBV30; D ambiguous. CDR3 region: CTWKWQSSGNTIYF. CDR3 DNA: TGTACCTGGAAGTGGCAGTCCTCTGGAAACACCATATATTTT. The full variable domain, its missing parts supplied by reference TRBV30 and TRBJ1-3, is SQTIHQWPATLVQPVGSPLSLECTVEGTSNPNLYWYRQAAGRGLQLLFYSVGIGQISSEVPQNLSASRPQDRQFILSSKKLLLSDSGFYLCTWKWQSSGNTIYFGEGSWLTVV.